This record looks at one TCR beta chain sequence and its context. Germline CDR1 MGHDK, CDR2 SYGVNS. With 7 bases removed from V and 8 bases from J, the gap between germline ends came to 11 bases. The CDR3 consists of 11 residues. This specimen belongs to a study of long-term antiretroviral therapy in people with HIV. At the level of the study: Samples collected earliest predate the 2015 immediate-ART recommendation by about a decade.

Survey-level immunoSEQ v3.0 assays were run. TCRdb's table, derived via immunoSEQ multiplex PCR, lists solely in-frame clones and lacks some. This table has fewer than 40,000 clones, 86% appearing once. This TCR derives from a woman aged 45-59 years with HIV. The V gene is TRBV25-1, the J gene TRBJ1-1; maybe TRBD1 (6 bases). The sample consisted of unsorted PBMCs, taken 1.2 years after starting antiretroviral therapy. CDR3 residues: CASNSGVEAFF. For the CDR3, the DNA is TGTGCCAGCAACTCAGGGGTGGAAGCTTTCTTT.